The 8 T cell receptor beta chains listed next were all sequenced from one sample in a study of blood T cell repertoires in COVID-19. TCRdb's copy holds only in-frame clones and misses some; the assay was immunoSEQ multiplex PCR. Here the sample spans hundreds of thousands of clones, 75% to 90% being singletons. The material sequenced was peripheral blood. The receptor source for this set is a man aged 55 to 70 who had recovered from COVID-19.

V usage is TRBV29-1 and J usage is TRBJ1-5; TRBD1 might be the D (6 bases). Trimming stripped 6 bases from V and 0 bases from J, with 12 bases between. Germline V gene data show CDR1 as SQVTM and CDR2 as ANQGSEA. The CDR3 consists of 14 residues. The CDR3 region is CSVRQEDSNQPQHF. The CDR3 nucleotides are TGCAGCGTCCGACAGGAAGATAGCAATCAGCCCCAGCATTTT.

V and J are TRBV28 and TRBJ1-3; TRBD1 aligns across 7 bases. The V gene end was trimmed by 1 base and the J gene end by 4 bases; junction bases not matched to a gene: 4. CDR1 and CDR2 from the germline V gene are MDHEN and SYDVKM. The CDR3 is 15 amino acids. The CDR3 region has the DNA TGTGCCAGCAGTTTATTGGTAGGGGGCGGAAACACCATATATTTT. Protein product: CASSLLVGGGNTIYF.

This clone has only a few counts. The rearrangement uses TRBV20-1 and TRBJ2-5; TRBD2 might be the D (5 bases). Trimming took off 5 bases at V and 7 bases at J, with 11 bases between the two ends. Germline CDR1 and CDR2: DFQATT and SNEGSKA (reference sequence). The CDR3 loop spans 11 amino acids. This CDR3 reads CSAVLVGTQYF. CDR3 coding DNA: TGCAGTGCTGTACTAGTGGGGACCCAGTACTTC.

The gene calls are TRBV6-6 and TRBJ2-7, with D perhaps matching TRBD1 (5 bases). V lost 5 bases, J lost 0 bases, and 8 bases lay in between. The CDR3 totals 13 residues. CDR1 and CDR2 (germline): MNHNY, SVGAGI (reference sequence). Written as DNA, the CDR3 is TGTGCCAGCAGTACTGACAGCTCCTACGAGCAGTACTTC. Its translation is CASSTDSSYEQYF.

The chain combines TRBV7-9 with TRBJ2-7, with D tentatively TRBD1 (5 bases). V was cut by 1 base and J by 2 bases, with 12 bases left in between. Germline-derived CDR1 and CDR2 are SEHNR and FQNEAQ (reference sequence). The CDR3 covers 15 residues. CDR3 in amino acids: CASSLVSGFTYEQYF. The CDR3 DNA is TGTGCCAGCAGCTTAGTATCAGGGTTCACCTACGAGCAGTACTTC. The full variable domain, completed using reference TRBV7-9 and TRBJ2-7, is DTGVSQNPRHKITKRGQNVTFRCDPISEHNRLYWYRQTLGQGPEFLTYFQNEAQLEKSRLLSDRFSAERPKGSFSTLEIQRTEQGDSAMYLCASSLVSGFTYEQYFGPGTRLTVT.

This clone was counted only a few times. The CDR3 nucleotides read TGTGCCAGCAGGCTACAGGTTTCGTCTGAAGCTTTCTTT. This translates into CASRLQVSSEAFF. This sequence joins TRBV11-1 and TRBJ1-1, with TRBD1 as a possible D gene (5 bases). With 6 bases removed from V and 6 bases from J, the gap between germline ends came to 14 bases. CDR1 SGHAT and CDR2 FQDESV come from the germline V gene (reference sequence). There are 13 residues in the CDR3.

The V gene is TRBV19, the J gene TRBJ1-6; no firm D call. The germline gives CDR1 LNHDA, CDR2 SQIVND (reference sequence). CDR3 size: 17 residues. Between the trimmed V and J ends, which lost 1 base and 4 bases, there was a span of 14 bases. The CDR3 nucleotides are TGTGCCAGTAGTATAGCGAGGAAGGCCGTTTATAATTCACCCCTCCACTTT. Protein: CASSIARKAVYNSPLHF.

This chain joins TRBV18 and TRBJ2-7, with a tentative D call TRBD1 (6 bases). This CDR3 has 18 residues. V lost 1 base, J lost 3 bases, and 22 bases lay in between. CDR1 is KGHSH, CDR2 LQKENI, per germline. The CDR3 nucleotides read TGTGCCAGCTCACCACTCGGGACGGGATCAGGGGCGATCTACGAGCAGTACTTC. It yields the protein CASSPLGTGSGAIYEQYF.